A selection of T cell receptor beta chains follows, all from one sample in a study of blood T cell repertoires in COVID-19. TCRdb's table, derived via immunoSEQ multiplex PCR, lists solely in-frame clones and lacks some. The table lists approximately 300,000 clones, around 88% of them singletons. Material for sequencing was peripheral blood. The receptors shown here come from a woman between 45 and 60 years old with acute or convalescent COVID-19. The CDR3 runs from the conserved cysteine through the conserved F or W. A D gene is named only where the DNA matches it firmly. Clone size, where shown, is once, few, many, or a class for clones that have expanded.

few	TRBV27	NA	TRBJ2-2	TGTGCCAGCAGTGGTCTACTTACCGGGGAGCTGTTTTTT	CASSGLLTGELFF
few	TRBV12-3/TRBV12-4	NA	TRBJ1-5	TGTGCCAGCAGTTTACAGTCCTCCCAGCATTTT	CASSLQSSQHF
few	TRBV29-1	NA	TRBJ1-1	TGCAGCGTTGAGGGACACCGGACCACTGAAGCTTTCTTT	CSVEGHRTTEAFF
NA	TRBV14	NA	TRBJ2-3	TGTGCCAGCAGCCTACGACAGGACACAGATACGCAGTATTTT	CASSLRQDTDTQYF
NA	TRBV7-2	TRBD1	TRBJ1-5	TGTGCCAGCAGCGGAGTGGACAGGCATCAGCCCCAGCATTTT	CASSGVDRHQPQHF
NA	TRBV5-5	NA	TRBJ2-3	TGCGCCAGCAGCTTGGAGGACTCCCCGACGGGAGATACGCAGTATTTT	CASSLEDSPTGDTQYF
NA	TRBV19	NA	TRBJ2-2	TGTGCCAGTAGTACGGGTGGGAGTCGGACCGGGGAGCTGTTTTTT	CASSTGGSRTGELFF
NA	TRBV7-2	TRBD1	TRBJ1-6	TGTGCCAGCAGCTTAGGAACAGGGGGTTTGTCACCCCTCCACTTT	CASSLGTGGLSPLHF
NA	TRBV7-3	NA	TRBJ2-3	TGTGCCAGCAGCTTGGACAGATCAACAGATACGCAGTATTTT	CASSLDRSTDTQYF
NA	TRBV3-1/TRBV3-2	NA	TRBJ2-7	TGTGCCAGCAGCCCTTTGCGGGATGGCGAGCAGTACTTC	CASSPLRDGEQYF
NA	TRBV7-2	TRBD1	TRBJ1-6	TGTGCCAGCAGCTTAAGGGGGCGTATCGGGGATTCACCCCTCCACTTT	CASSLRGRIGDSPLHF
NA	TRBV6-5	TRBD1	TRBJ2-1	TGTGCCAGCAGGAGCAACAGGGGGTCGGGAAATGAGCAGTTCTTC	CASRSNRGSGNEQFF
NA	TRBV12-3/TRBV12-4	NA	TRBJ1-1	TGTGCCAGCAGTTTAGCGACGACTACTGAAGCTTTCTTT	CASSLATTTEAFF
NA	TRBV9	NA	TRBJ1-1	TGTGCCAGCAGCCTAAAACCCCAGGGTCGCCCAGGATTGAACACTGAAGCTTTCTTT	CASSLKPQGRPGLNTEAFF
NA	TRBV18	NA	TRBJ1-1	TGTGCCAGCTCACCAGGCAGGGCCGATGAAGCTTTCTTT	CASSPGRADEAFF
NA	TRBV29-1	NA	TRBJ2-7	TGCAGCGTATTAGGAGGGAAGGGCAAAGACGAGCAGTACTTC	CSVLGGKGKDEQYF
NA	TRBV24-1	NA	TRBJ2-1	TGTGCCACCAGTGATCCCGCCAGGGGCCAAAGTCTCAATGAGCAGTTCTTC	CATSDPARGQSLNEQFF
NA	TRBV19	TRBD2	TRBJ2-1	TGTGCCAGTAGGACATCGGGACTAGCGGGAGTTAGGACCTACAATGAGCAGTTCTTC	CASRTSGLAGVRTYNEQFF
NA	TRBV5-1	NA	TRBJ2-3	TGCGCCAGCAGCCTAATCGTTATGGATACGCAGTATTTT	CASSLIVMDTQYF
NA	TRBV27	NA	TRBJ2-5	TGTGACTATAACAAAGAGACCCAGTACTTC	CDYNKETQYF
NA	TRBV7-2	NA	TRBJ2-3	TGTGCCAGCAGCTTGGGGAGTAGCACAGATACGCAGTATTTT	CASSLGSSTDTQYF
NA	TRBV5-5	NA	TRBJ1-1	TGTGCCAGCAGCTTTGACAGGTCCATGAACACTGAAGCTTTCTTT	CASSFDRSMNTEAFF
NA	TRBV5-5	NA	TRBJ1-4	TGTGCCAGCAGCTTGGAGGCGGCAGTTAATGAAAAACTGTTTTTT	CASSLEAAVNEKLFF
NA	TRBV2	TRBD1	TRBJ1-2	TGTGCCAGCGCTTCAAAGAGGGGGCCCTATGGCTACACCTTC	CASASKRGPYGYTF
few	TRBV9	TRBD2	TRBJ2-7	TGTGCCAGCAGCCGTCTAGCGGGAGTCTACGAGCAGTACTTC	CASSRLAGVYEQYF
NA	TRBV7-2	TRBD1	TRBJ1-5	TGTGCCAGCAGCTCCCAGGGGGTAAATCAGCCCCAGCATTTT	CASSSQGVNQPQHF
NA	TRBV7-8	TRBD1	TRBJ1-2	TGTGCCAGCAGCTCCCCGCAGGGGGCTAACTATGGCTACACCTTC	CASSSPQGANYGYTF
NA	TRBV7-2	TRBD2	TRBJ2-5	TGTGCCAGCAGCCCCGACTCGCGGGAGGGAGAGACCCAGTACTTC	CASSPDSREGETQYF
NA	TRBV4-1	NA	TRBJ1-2	TGCGCCAGCAGCCAAGGCCCCCAGGAATTCTATGGCTACACCTTC	CASSQGPQEFYGYTF
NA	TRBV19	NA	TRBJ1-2	TGTGCCAGTAGTATAGACAGTTTCTATGGCTACACCTTC	CASSIDSFYGYTF
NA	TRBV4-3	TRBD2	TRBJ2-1	TGCGCCAGCAGCCAAGATGGGACTAGCGAATATTACAATGAGCAGTTCTTC	CASSQDGTSEYYNEQFF
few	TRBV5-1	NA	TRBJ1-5	TGCGCCAGCAGCTTGGAGGGCCCGGGGCAGCCCCAGCATTTT	CASSLEGPGQPQHF
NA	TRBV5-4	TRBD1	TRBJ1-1	TGTGCCAGCAGCTTGGGAGAGGGGGCCGTCGGCACTGAAGCTTTCTTT	CASSLGEGAVGTEAFF
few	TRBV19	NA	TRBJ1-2	TGTGCCAGTAGTATAGGGCGACTGACCGACTATGGCTACACCTTC	CASSIGRLTDYGYTF
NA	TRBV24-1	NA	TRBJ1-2	TGTGCCACCAGTGAGACTTCAAGTGGCTACACCTTC	CATSETSSGYTF
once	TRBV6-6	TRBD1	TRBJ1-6	TGTGCCAGCAGTCCTACAGGGGGAAGTAATTCACCCCTCCACTTT	CASSPTGGSNSPLHF
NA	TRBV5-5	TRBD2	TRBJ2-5	TGTGCCAGCAGCTTGAAGCTAGCGGGGGAGCCTGAGGCAGAGACCCAGTACTTC	CASSLKLAGEPEAETQYF